Sequencing of this T cell receptor (beta chain) was carried out in a study of T cells in Graves' hyperthyroidism and ophthalmopathy. Per germline, CDR1 MDHEN and CDR2 SYDVKM. V lost 3 bases and J 6 bases, leaving 12 bases between the germline ends. The CDR3 extends over 14 amino acids. RNA transcripts provided the source from which TCR beta CDR3 regions were amplified. A first-round RT-PCR of the TCR CDR3 used the HTBI primer set. TCRdb reprocessed the multiplex PCR reads via MiXCR and lists one record per CDR3 protein. Here the sample spans 200,000 to 250,000 distinct CDR3 sequences, around 19% being singletons. Using around 10 ml of fresh peripheral blood, PBMCs were prepared.

The chain recombines TRBV28 with TRBJ1-5; D is undetermined. This sequence was found in a man between 35 and 55 years old with Graves' hyperthyroidism. The source material was blood. The CDR3 sequence: CASSFLKRGQPQHF. The DNA of the CDR3 is TGTGCCAGCAGTTTCCTCAAGCGGGGTCAGCCCCAGCATTTT. The whole variable domain, remainder taken from reference TRBV28 and TRBJ1-5, is DVKVTQSSRYLVKRTGEKVFLECVQDMDHENMFWYRQDPGLGLRLIYFSYDVKMKEKGDIPEGYSVSREKKERFSLILESASTNQTSMYLCASSFLKRGQPQHFGDGTRLSIL.